This entry describes one TCR beta chain. This specimen comes from a study of T cell responses to AZD1222 COVID-19 vaccine. The CDR3 has 13 amino acids. V gave up 5 bases and J gave up 6 bases; unmatched junction bases: 4. From germline, CDR1 is ENHRY and CDR2 SYGVKD. Only in-frame clones appear in the TCRdb table, and some are missing; sequencing was by immunoSEQ multiplex PCR. The sample has about 130,000 clones; about 87% are singletons. The chain has TRBV10-3 and TRBJ2-1, with 7 bases fitting TRBD2. The source material was peripheral blood, sampled on day 0 of AZD1222 vaccination. The receptor comes from an adult in good health. CDR3 nucleotides: TGTGCCATCAGTCTAGGACTAGGCAATGAGCAGTTCTTC. Its protein is CAISLGLGNEQFF.